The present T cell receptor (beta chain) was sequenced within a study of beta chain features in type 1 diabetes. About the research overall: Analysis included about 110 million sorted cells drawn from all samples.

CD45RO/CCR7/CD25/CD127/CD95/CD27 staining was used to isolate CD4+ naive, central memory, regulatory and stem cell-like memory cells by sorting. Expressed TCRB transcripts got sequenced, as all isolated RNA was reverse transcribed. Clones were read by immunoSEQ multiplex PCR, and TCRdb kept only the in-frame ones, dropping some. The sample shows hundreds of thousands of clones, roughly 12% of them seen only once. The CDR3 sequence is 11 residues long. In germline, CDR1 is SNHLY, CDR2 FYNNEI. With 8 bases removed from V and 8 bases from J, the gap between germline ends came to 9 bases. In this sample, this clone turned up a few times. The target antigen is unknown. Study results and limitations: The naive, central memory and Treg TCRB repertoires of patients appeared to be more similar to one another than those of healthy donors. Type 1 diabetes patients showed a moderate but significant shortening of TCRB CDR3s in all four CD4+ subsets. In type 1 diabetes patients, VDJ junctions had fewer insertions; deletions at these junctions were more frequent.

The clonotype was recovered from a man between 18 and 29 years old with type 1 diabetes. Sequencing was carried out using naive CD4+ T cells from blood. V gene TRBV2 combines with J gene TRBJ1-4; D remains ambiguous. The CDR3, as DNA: TGTGCCAGCCGGGGATTGGAAAAACTGTTTTTT. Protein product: CASRGLEKLFF.